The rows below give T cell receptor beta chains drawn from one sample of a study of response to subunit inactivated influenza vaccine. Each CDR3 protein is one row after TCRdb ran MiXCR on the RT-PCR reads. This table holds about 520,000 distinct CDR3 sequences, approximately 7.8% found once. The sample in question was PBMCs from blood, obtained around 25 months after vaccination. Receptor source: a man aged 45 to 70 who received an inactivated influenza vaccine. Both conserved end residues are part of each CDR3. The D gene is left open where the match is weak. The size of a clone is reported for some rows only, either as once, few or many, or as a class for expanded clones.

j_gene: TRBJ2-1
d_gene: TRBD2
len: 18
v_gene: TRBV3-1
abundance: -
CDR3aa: CASCQGLAGVNSYNEQFF
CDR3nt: TGTGCCAGCTGCCAGGGTCTAGCGGGGGTCAACTCCTACAATGAGCAGTTCTTC

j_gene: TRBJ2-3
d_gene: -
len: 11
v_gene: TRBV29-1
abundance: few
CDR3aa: CSVPGSDTQYF
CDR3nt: TGCAGCGTGCCAGGGTCAGATACGCAGTATTTT

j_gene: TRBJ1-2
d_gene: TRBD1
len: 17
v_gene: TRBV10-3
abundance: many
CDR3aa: CAISESPRGREPYGYTF
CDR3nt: TGTGCCATCAGTGAGTCGCCAAGGGGGCGTGAGCCCTATGGCTACACCTTC

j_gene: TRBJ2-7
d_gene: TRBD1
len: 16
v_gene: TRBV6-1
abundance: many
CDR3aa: CASSASDRGSSYEQYF
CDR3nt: TGTGCCAGCAGTGCCTCGGACAGGGGGAGCTCCTACGAGCAGTACTTC

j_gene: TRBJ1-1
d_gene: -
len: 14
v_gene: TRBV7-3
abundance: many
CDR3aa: CASSEGQIGSEAFF
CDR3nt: TGTGCCAGCAGCGAAGGACAGATCGGCTCTGAAGCTTTCTTT

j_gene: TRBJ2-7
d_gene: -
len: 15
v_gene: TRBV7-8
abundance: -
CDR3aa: CASSLVVGSSYEQYF
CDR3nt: TGTGCCAGCAGCTTAGTGGTCGGAAGCTCCTACGAGCAGTACTTC

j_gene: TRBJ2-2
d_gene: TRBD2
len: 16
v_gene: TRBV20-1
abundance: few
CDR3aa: CSATSGAGGVTGELFF
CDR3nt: TGCAGTGCGACCTCCGGTGCGGGGGGTGTTACCGGGGAGCTGTTTTTT

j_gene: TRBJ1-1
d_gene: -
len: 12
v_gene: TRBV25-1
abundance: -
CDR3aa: CASIGGKTEAFF
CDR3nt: TGTGCCAGCATTGGCGGGAAGACTGAAGCTTTCTTT

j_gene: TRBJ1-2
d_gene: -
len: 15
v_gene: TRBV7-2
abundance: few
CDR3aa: CASSLGQGFGYGYTF
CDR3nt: TGTGCCAGCAGCTTAGGACAAGGGTTCGGCTATGGCTACACCTTC

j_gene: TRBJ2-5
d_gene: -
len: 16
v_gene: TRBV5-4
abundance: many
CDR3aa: CASSSSMTGREETQYF
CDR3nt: TGTGCCAGCAGCTCCAGCATGACAGGGCGGGAGGAGACCCAGTACTTC

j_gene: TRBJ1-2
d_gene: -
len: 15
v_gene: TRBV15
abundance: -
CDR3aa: CATSRLGGDPYGYTF
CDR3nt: TGTGCCACCAGCAGACTCGGAGGGGACCCCTATGGCTACACCTTC

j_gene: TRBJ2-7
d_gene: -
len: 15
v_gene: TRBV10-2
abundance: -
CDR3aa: CASSESQGGPYEQYF
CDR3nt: TGCGCCAGCAGTGAATCACAGGGAGGGCCCTACGAGCAGTACTTC

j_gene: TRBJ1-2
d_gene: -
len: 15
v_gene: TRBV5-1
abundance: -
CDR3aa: CASSLATRSNYGYTF
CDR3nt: TGCGCCAGCAGCTTGGCCACTCGCAGTAACTATGGCTACACCTTC

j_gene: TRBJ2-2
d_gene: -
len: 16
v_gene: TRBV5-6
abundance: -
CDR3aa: CASSLLRGGWTGELFF
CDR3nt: TGTGCCAGCAGCTTGCTGCGGGGAGGTTGGACCGGGGAGCTGTTTTTT

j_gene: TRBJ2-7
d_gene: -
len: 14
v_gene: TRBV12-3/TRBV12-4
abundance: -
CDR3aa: CASRTSGRYYEQYF
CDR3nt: TGTGCCAGCAGAACCTCGGGTCGGTACTACGAGCAGTACTTC

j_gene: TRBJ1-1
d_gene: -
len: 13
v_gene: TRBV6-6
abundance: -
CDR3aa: CASRPGMNTEAFF
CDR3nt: TGTGCCAGCCGGCCAGGGATGAACACTGAAGCTTTCTTT

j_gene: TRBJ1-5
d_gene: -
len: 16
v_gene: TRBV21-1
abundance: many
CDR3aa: CASSKGSGVSNQPQHF
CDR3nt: TGTGCCAGCAGCAAGGGGAGTGGGGTTAGCAATCAGCCCCAGCATTTT

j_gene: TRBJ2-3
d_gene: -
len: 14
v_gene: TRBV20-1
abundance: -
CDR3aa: CSASQGRSTDTQYF
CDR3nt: TGCAGTGCTAGTCAAGGACGGAGCACAGATACGCAGTATTTT

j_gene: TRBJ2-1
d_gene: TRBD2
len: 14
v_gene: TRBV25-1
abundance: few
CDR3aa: CASNPGTSYNEQFF
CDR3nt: TGTGCCAGCAACCCAGGGACTAGCTACAATGAGCAGTTCTTC

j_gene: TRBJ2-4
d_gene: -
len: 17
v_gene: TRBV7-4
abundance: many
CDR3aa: CASSPRYPSAAKNIQYF
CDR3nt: TGTGCCAGCAGCCCCCGGTACCCTAGCGCCGCCAAAAACATTCAGTACTTC

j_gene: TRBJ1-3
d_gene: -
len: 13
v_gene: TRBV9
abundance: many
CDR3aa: CASSVGGRDTIYF
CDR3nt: TGTGCCAGCAGCGTAGGAGGCCGGGACACCATATATTTT

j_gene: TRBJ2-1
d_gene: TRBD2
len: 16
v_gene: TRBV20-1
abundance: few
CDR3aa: CSATDTTSGRVHEQFF
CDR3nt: TGCAGTGCAACTGATACCACTAGCGGGAGGGTCCATGAGCAGTTCTTC

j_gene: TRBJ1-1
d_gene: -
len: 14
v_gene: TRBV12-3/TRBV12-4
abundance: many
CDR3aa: CASSEEGPNTEAFF
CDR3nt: TGTGCCAGCAGTGAGGAGGGCCCTAACACTGAAGCTTTCTTT

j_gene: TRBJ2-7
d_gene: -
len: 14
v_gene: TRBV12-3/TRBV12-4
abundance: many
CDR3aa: CASSGGPSSYEQYF
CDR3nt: TGTGCCAGCAGCGGGGGTCCCAGCTCCTACGAGCAGTACTTC

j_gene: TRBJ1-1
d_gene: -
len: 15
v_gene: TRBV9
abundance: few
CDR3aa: CASSAGPYVNTEAFF
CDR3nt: TGTGCCAGCAGCGCGGGACCGTACGTGAACACTGAAGCTTTCTTT

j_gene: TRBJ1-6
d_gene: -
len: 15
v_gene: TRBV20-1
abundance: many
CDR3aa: CSARLTGSYNSPLHF
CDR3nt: TGCAGTGCTAGATTGACAGGCTCCTATAATTCACCCCTCCACTTT

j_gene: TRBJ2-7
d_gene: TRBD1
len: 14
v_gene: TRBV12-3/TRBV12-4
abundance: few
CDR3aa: CASRPGQGPYEQYF
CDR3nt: TGTGCCAGCAGACCGGGACAGGGTCCCTACGAGCAGTACTTC

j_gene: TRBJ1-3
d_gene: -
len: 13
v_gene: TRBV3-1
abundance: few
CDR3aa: CASSPLDGDTIYF
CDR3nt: TGTGCCAGCAGCCCCCTCGACGGCGACACCATATATTTT

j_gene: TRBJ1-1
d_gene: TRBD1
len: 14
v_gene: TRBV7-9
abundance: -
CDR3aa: CASSLEGGPVTAFF
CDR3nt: TGTGCCAGCAGCTTGGAAGGGGGCCCGGTAACAGCTTTCTTT

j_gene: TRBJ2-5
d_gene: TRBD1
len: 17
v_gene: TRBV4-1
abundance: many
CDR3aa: CASSQDGPTGAEETQYF
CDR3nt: TGCGCCAGCAGCCAAGATGGGCCCACAGGGGCGGAAGAGACCCAGTACTTC

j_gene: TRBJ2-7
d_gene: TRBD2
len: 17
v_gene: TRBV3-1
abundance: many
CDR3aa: CASSQNLRTSWQYEQYF
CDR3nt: TGTGCCAGCAGCCAAAACCTCCGGACTAGCTGGCAGTACGAGCAGTACTTC

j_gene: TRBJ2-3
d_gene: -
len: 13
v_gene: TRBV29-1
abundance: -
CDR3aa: CSEASGSTDTQYF
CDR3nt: TGCAGCGAAGCAAGTGGGAGCACAGATACGCAGTATTTT

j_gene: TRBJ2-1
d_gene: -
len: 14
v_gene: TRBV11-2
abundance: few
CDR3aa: CASSLDGSNNEQFF
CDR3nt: TGTGCCAGCAGCTTAGACGGGAGCAACAATGAGCAGTTCTTC